The clone carrying this T cell receptor beta chain showed up just once. Produced via immunoSEQ multiplex PCR; TCRdb's table is partial and in-frame only. The sample has 50,000 to 80,000 clones, about 88% seen once. Germline lookup yields CDR1 SGHTA and CDR2 FQGTGA. The CDR3 has 16 amino acids. Unmatched junction bases numbered 11, after V lost 5 bases and J lost 6 bases. The sample belongs to a study of technical replicates of blood from a few donors. Material: PBMCs. The chain employs TRBV7-3 and TRBJ2-2; 8 bases line up with TRBD2. This clonotype was sampled from a human donor in good health. Some clones in this sample may be carry-over from other donors' samples. The CDR3 sequence: CASSVMGPSGSGELFF. In DNA, the CDR3 is TGTGCCAGCAGCGTGATGGGGCCTAGCGGGTCCGGGGAGCTGTTTTTT.